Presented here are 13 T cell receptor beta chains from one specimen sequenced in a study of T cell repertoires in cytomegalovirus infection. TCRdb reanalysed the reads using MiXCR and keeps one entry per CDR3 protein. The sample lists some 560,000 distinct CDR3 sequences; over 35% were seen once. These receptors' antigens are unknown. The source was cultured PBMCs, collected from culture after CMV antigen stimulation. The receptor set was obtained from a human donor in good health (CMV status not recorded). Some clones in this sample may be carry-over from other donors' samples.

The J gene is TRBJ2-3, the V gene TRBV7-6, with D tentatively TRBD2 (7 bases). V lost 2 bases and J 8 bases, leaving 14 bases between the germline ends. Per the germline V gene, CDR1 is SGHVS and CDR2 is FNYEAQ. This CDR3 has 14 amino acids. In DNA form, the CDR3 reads TGTGCCAGCAGCTTAACCGGGGGGCAGGTTACGCAGTATTTT. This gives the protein CASSLTGGQVTQYF.

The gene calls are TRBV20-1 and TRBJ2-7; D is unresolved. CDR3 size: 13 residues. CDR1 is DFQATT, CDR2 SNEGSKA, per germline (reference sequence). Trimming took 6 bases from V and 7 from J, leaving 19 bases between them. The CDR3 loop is CSATGPGVEEQYF. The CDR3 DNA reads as TGCAGTGCCACCGGGCCTGGGGTTGAGGAGCAGTACTTC.

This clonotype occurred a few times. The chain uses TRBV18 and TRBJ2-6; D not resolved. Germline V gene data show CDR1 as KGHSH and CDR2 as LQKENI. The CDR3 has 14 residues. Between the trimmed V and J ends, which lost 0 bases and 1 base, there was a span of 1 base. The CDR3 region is CASSPPSGANVLTF. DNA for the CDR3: TGTGCCAGCTCACCACCGTCTGGGGCCAACGTCCTGACTTTC.

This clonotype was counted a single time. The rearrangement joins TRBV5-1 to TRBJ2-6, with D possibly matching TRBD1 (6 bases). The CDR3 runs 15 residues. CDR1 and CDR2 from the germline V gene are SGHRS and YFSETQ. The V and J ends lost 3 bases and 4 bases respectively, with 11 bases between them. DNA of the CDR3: TGCGCCAGCAGCTCGACAGGTGGAGGGGCCAACGTCCTGACTTTC. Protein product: CASSSTGGGANVLTF.

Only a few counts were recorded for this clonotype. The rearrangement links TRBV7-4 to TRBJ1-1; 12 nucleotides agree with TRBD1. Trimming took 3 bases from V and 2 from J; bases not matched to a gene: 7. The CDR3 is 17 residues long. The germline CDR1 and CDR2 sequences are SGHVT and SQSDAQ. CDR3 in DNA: TGTGCCAGCAGCTTCCGGGACAGGGGGCTTTTCAACACTGAAGCTTTCTTT. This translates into CASSFRDRGLFNTEAFF.

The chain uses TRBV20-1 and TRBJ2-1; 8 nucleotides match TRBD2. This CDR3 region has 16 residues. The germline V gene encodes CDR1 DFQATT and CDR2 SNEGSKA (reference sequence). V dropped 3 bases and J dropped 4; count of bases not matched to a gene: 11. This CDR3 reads CSARGGAGGPYNEQFF. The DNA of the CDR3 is TGCAGTGCTAGGGGAGGGGCGGGAGGCCCTTACAATGAGCAGTTCTTC.

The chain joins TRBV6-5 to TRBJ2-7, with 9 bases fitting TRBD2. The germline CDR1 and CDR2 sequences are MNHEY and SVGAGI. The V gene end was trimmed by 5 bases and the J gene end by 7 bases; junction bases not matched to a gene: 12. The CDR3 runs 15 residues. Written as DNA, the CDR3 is TGTGCCAGCAGTGTCTATCGCGGGAGGGTTGGTGAGCAGTACTTC. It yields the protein CASSVYRGRVGEQYF.

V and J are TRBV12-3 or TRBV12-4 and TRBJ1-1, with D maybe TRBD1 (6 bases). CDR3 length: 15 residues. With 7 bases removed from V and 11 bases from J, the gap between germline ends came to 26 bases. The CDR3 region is CASKWAGGRGTDAFF. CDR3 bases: TGTGCCAGCAAGTGGGCCGGGGGGCGCGGGACGGATGCTTTCTTT.

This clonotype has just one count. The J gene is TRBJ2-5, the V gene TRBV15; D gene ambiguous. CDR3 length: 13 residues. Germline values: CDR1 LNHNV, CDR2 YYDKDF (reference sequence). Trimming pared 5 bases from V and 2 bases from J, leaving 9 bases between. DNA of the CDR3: TGTGCCACCAGCCTTTATGGTCAAGAGACCCAGTACTTC. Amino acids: CATSLYGQETQYF.

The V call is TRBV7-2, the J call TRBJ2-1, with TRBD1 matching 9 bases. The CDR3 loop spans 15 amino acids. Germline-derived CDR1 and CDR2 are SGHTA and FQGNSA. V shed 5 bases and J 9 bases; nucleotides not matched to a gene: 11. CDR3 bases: TGTGCCAGCAGCCGTAGAGGACAGGGGTCGGGTGAGCAGTTCTTC. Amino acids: CASSRRGQGSGEQFF.

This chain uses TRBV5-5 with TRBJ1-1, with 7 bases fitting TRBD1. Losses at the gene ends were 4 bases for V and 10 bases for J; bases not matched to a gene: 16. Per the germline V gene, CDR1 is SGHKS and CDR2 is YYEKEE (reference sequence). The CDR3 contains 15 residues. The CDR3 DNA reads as TGTGCCAGCAGCCTGACAGGGTCTCATCCTTCCCTAGCTTTCTTT. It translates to CASSLTGSHPSLAFF.

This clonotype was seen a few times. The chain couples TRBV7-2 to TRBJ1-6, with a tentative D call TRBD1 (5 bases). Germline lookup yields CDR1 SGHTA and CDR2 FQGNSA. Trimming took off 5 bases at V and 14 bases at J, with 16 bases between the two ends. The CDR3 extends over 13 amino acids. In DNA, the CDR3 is TGTGCCAGCAGCCGGGGCCGGGGTGTAACCCTCCACTTT. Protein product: CASSRGRGVTLHF.

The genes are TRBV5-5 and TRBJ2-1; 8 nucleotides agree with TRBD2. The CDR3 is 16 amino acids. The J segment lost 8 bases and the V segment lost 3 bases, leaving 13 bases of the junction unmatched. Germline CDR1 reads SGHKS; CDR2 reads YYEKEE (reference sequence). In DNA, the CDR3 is TGTGCCAGCAGCTGGGGGGTGGGCGGGAGGATCGATGAGCAGTTCTTC. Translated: CASSWGVGGRIDEQFF.